The clone carrying this T cell receptor beta chain was picked up many times. The data stem from a study of molecular identifiers for immune sequencing clone quantification. Listed TCR primers and previously described methods were used for bulk TCR libraries. TCRdb used MiXCR to reprocess the PCR reads, holding one entry per CDR3 protein. The table lists hundreds of thousands of distinct CDR3 sequences, about 20% of them singletons. CDR1 and CDR2 from the germline V gene are DFQATT and SNEGSKA (reference sequence). This CDR3 region has 13 residues. V was pared by 7 bases and J by 2 bases, with 5 bases of the junction left unmatched.

The TCR originated in a human donor in good health. Some libraries in this study had Jurkat cell RNA spiked in. The sequencing sample was made of naive CD8+ T cells from blood, with Jurkat cell RNA spiked in. The subset is: FACS-sorted CD8+CD4-CCR7+CD45RA+ naive T cells. V usage is TRBV20-1 and J usage is TRBJ2-7, with TRBD2 matching 10 bases. The CDR3 loop reads CSGEAGGTYEQYF. The CDR3 coding sequence is TGCAGTGGGGAAGCGGGAGGGACCTACGAGCAGTACTTC.